Following are 15 T cell receptor beta chains from one sample sequenced in a study of blood T cell repertoires in COVID-19. Generated by immunoSEQ multiplex PCR, the TCRdb table keeps only in-frame clones and is missing some. The table has over 65,000 clones, 80% to 90% seen once. Material: peripheral blood. These receptors were collected from a man in his thirties or forties with acute or convalescent COVID-19.

The chain has TRBV4-1 and TRBJ2-1; TRBD2 aligns across 9 bases. Germline assignment: CDR1 MGHRA and CDR2 YSYEKL. This CDR3 spans 16 amino acids. The V segment lost 4 bases and the J segment 4 bases; nucleotides outside the gene matches: 8. CDR3 coding DNA: TGCGCCAGCAGCCCAGCTTCTAGCGGGAATTACAATGAGCAGTTCTTC. This gives the protein CASSPASSGNYNEQFF.

The V call is TRBV5-4, the J call TRBJ2-1; D is perhaps TRBD2 (5 bases). Germline assignment: CDR1 SGHNT and CDR2 YYREEE (reference sequence). V was shortened by 1 base and J by 4 bases, with 12 bases between the two germline ends. The CDR3 runs 15 residues. CDR3 nucleotide sequence: TGTGCCAGCAGCTTGCTAGCATTTGAGTACAATGAGCAGTTCTTC. Its translation: CASSLLAFEYNEQFF. Based on the CDR3 plus reference TRBV5-4 and TRBJ2-1, the full variable domain is ETGVTQSPTHLIKTRGQQVTLRCSSQSGHNTVSWYQQALGQGPQFIFQYYREEENGRGNFPPRFSGLQFPNYSSELNVNALELDDSALYLCASSLLAFEYNEQFFGPGTRLTVL.

This rearrangement joins TRBV6-6 to TRBJ2-1, with D perhaps matching TRBD1 (6 bases). Germline V lookup: CDR1 MNHNY, CDR2 SVGAGI (reference sequence). This CDR3 contains 13 residues. V was pared by 6 bases and J by 7 bases, with 13 bases between. As DNA, the CDR3 is TGTGCCAGCAGGCAGGGGTCGGTAAATGAGCAGTTCTTC. It is translated as CASRQGSVNEQFF.

This clone was detected only once. The identical CDR3 is also encoded by other nucleotide sequences in the sample. The gene calls are TRBV28 and TRBJ1-4, with 8 bases lining up with TRBD1. The CDR3 spans 14 residues. Germline V gene sequence: CDR1 MDHEN, CDR2 SYDVKM. V was pared by 4 bases and J by 8 bases, with 6 bases of the junction left unmatched. DNA of the CDR3: TGTGCCAGCAGTTCAACAGGGGGGATCGAAAAACTGTTTTTT. Protein sequence: CASSSTGGIEKLFF.

The chain combines TRBV13 with TRBJ1-1; TRBD1 might be the D (5 bases). V was pared by 6 bases and J by 3 bases, with 11 bases between. Germline V gene sequence: CDR1 PRHDT, CDR2 FYEKMQ (reference sequence). The CDR3 spans 13 residues. CDR3 sequence: CASRKGQDTEAFF. As DNA, the CDR3 is TGTGCCAGCAGGAAGGGGCAGGACACTGAAGCTTTCTTT.

J is TRBJ2-1 and V is TRBV23-1, with a weak D call TRBD2 (6 bases). TRBV23-1 is filed as an ORF, its function uncertain. The CDR3 extends over 16 amino acids. V gave up 0 bases and J gave up 0 bases, with 9 bases separating them. The CDR3 nucleotides are TGCGCCAGCAGTCAATCCGACGGGAGCTCCTACAATGAGCAGTTCTTC. It translates to CASSQSDGSSYNEQFF.

This chain links TRBV12-3 or TRBV12-4 with TRBJ1-2; weak D call: TRBD1 (5 bases). CDR3 length equals 12 residues. Trimming stripped 3 bases from V and 7 bases from J, with 9 bases between. CDR3 in amino acids: CASSLGRAGYTF. CDR3 DNA: TGTGCCAGCAGTTTGGGCAGGGCTGGCTACACCTTC.

V usage is TRBV6-2 or TRBV6-3 and J usage is TRBJ2-3; tentatively, D is TRBD1 (5 bases). V lost 4 bases and J lost 0, with 8 bases in between. The CDR3 is 14 residues long. Germline CDR1 MNHEY, CDR2 SVGEGT. The CDR3 is CASSSRASTDTQYF. The CDR3 DNA reads as TGTGCCAGCAGTTCCAGGGCTAGCACAGATACGCAGTATTTT.

The chain uses TRBV5-4 and TRBJ1-4; 7 nucleotides align to TRBD1. The germline V gene has CDR1 SGHNT and CDR2 YYREEE (reference sequence). V lost 4 bases and J lost 0; bases outside the gene matches: 15. The length of the CDR3 is 19 residues. CDR3 region: CASSLIGGGQYATNEKLFF. The DNA for the CDR3 is TGTGCCAGCAGCCTTATTGGAGGGGGACAGTATGCAACTAATGAAAAACTGTTTTTT.

The rearrangement uses TRBV5-5 and TRBJ2-2; 12 bases are shared with TRBD1. The ends lost 3 bases at V and 1 base at J; junction bases unmatched: 10. This CDR3 has 19 residues. CDR1 and CDR2 from the germline V gene are SGHKS and YYEKEE (reference sequence). CDR3 amino acids: CASSSPGQGASRNTGELFF. DNA for the CDR3: TGTGCCAGCAGCTCCCCGGGACAGGGGGCGTCCAGGAACACCGGGGAGCTGTTTTTT. Variable domain in full (rest from reference TRBV5-5 and TRBJ2-2): DAGVTQSPTHLIKTRGQQVTLRCSPISGHKSVSWYQQVLGQGPQFIFQYYEKEERGRGNFPDRFSARQFPNYSSELNVNALLLGDSALYLCASSSPGQGASRNTGELFFGEGSRLTVL.

Only one count was recorded for this clone. The CDR3 DNA reads TGCGCCAGCAGTGAGTCTTGGCTAGCGGGAACCTACGAGCAGTACTTC. It specifies CASSESWLAGTYEQYF. The gene calls are TRBV10-1 and TRBJ2-7; TRBD2 agrees at 9 bases. The V gene's germline CDR1 is WNHNN and CDR2 SYGVQD (reference sequence). The CDR3 spans 16 residues. Losses at the gene ends were 0 bases for V and 2 bases for J; bases not matched to a gene: 5.

Of note for this clone: Other DNA variants within this sample encode the same CDR3. The chain uses TRBV5-1 and TRBJ1-1; D not certain. Germline loops: CDR1 SGHRS, CDR2 YFSETQ. CDR3 length: 13 amino acids. With 0 bases removed from V and 1 base from J, the gap between germline ends came to 4 bases. The CDR3 is CASSLGGNTEAFF. DNA of the CDR3: TGCGCCAGCAGCTTGGGAGGGAACACTGAAGCTTTCTTT.

V gene TRBV27 combines with J gene TRBJ2-7, with D perhaps TRBD1 (6 bases). The length of the CDR3 is 14 residues. Trimming took off 3 bases at V and 6 bases at J, with 15 bases between the two ends. Germline CDR1 is MNHEY and CDR2 is SMNVEV (reference sequence). CDR3 sequence reads: CASSFKRGNREQYF. The CDR3 DNA reads TGTGCCAGCAGTTTTAAAAGGGGGAACCGCGAGCAGTACTTC.

This chain joins TRBV6-1 and TRBJ2-7; D might be TRBD2 (6 bases). The V end lost 0 bases, the J end lost 5 bases, and 14 bases lay between the germline ends. The CDR3 contains 15 residues. Germline loops: CDR1 MNHNS, CDR2 SASEGT. The CDR3 here is CASSEAVRRGNEQYF. CDR3 nucleotide sequence: TGTGCCAGCAGTGAAGCCGTGAGGCGCGGGAACGAGCAGTACTTC.

The rearrangement uses TRBV4-1 and TRBJ2-7; TRBD2 matches 13 bases. The CDR3 runs 16 residues. From germline, CDR1 is MGHRA and CDR2 YSYEKL. Germline trimming cut 6 bases from V and 7 bases from J; bases unmatched to any gene: 12. The CDR3 DNA reads TGCGCCAGCAGTCTTGGGACTAGCGGGACTGGGAGGGAGCAGTACTTC. Translation: CASSLGTSGTGREQYF.